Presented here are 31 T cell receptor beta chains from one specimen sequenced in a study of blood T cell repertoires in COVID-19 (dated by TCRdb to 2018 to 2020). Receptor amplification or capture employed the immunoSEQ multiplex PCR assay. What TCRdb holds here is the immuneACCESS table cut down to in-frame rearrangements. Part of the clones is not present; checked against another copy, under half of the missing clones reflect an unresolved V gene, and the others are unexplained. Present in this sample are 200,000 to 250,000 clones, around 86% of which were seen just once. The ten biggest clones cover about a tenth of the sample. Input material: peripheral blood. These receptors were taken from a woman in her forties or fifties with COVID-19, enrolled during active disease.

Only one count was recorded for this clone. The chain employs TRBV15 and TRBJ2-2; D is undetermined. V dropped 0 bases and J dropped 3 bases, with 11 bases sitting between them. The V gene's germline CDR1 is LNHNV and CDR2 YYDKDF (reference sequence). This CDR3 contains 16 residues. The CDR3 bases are TGTGCCACCAGCAGAGATCAAAACACCTACACCGGGGAGCTGTTTTTT. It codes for CATSRDQNTYTGELFF.

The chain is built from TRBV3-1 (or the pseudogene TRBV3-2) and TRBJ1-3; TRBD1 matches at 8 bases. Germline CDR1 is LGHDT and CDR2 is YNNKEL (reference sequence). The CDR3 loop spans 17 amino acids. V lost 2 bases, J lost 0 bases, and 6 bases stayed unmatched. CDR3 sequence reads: CASSQFDRGGSGNTIYF. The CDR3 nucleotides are TGTGCCAGCAGCCAATTTGACAGGGGAGGCTCTGGAAACACCATATATTTT.

This CDR3 reads CASSPRRGGPSDTQYF. CDR3 bases: TGTGCCAGCAGTCCCCGGCGGGGGGGCCCCTCAGATACGCAGTATTTT. The chain is built from TRBV27 and TRBJ2-3, with TRBD2 matching 9 bases. CDR1 MNHEY and CDR2 SMNVEV come from the germline V gene (reference sequence). This CDR3 spans 16 amino acids. After removal of 5 bases from V and 4 bases from J, the junction contained 10 bases not matched to a gene.

CDR3 in DNA: TGCAGCGTTGGGGATTGGGAGCGGACAGGGGTTCGGCACTATGGCTACACCTTC. It codes for CSVGDWERTGVRHYGYTF. This chain uses TRBV29-1 with TRBJ1-2; the match to TRBD1 covers 9 bases. The CDR3 spans 18 residues. Germline CDR1 is SQVTM and CDR2 is ANQGSEA. V was pared by 4 bases and J by 3 bases, with 18 bases of the junction left unmatched.

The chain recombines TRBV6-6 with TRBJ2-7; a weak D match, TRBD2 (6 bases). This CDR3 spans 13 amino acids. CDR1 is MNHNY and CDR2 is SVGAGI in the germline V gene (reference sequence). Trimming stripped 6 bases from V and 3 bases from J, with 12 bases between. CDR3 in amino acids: CASSPGLHYEQYV. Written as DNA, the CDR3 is TGTGCCAGCAGCCCGGGACTTCACTACGAGCAGTACGTC.

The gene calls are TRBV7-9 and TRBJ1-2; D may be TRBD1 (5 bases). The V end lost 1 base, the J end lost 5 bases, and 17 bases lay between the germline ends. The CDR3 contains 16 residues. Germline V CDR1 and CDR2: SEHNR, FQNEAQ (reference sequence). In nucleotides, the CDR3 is TGTGCCAGCAGCTTAGTTGGGGCACCGAACCTTTATGGCTACACCTTC. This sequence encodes CASSLVGAPNLYGYTF.

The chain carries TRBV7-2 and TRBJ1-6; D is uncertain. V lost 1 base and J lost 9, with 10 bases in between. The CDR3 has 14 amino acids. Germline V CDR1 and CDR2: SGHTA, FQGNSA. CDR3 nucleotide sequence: TGTGCCAGCAGCTTAGGAGGGCCCCCTTCACCCCTCCACTTT. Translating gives CASSLGGPPSPLHF.

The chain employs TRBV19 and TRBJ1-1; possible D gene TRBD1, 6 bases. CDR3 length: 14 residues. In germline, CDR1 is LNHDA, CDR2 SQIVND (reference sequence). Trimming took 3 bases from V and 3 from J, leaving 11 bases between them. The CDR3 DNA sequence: TGTGCCAGTAGTATCGAGGACAGCGACACTGAAGCTTTCTTT. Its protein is CASSIEDSDTEAFF.

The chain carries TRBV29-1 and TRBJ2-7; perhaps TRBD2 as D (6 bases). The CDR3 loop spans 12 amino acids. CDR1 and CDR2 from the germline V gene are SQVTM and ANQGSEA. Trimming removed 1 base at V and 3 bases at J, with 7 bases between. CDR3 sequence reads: CSVEGGDYEQYF. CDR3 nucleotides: TGCAGCGTTGAAGGGGGGGACTACGAGCAGTACTTC.

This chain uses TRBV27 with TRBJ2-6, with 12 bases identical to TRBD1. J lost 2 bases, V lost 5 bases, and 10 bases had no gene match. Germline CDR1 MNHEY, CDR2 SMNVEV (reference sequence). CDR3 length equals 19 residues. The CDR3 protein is CASSRKGQGALAGANVLTF. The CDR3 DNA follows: TGTGCCAGCAGTCGAAAGGGACAGGGGGCCTTGGCTGGGGCCAACGTCCTGACTTTC.

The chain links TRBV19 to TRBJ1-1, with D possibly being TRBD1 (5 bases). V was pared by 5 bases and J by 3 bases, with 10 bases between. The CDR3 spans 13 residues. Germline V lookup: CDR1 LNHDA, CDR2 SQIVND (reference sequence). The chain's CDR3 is CASSPTGYTEAFF. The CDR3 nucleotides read TGTGCCAGTAGTCCCACAGGCTACACTGAAGCTTTCTTT.

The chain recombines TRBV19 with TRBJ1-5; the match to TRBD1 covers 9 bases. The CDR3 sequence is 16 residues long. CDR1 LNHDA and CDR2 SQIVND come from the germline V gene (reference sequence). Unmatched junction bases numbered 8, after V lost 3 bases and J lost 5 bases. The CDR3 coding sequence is TGTGCCAGTAGTATTTCCGGGACAGGGACGGATCAGCCCCAGCATTTT. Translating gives CASSISGTGTDQPQHF. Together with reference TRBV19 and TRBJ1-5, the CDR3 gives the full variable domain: DGGITQSPKYLFRKEGQNVTLSCEQNLNHDAMYWYRQDPGQGLRLIYYSQIVNDFQKGDIAEGYSVSREKKESFPLTVTSAQKNPTAFYLCASSISGTGTDQPQHFGDGTRLSIL.

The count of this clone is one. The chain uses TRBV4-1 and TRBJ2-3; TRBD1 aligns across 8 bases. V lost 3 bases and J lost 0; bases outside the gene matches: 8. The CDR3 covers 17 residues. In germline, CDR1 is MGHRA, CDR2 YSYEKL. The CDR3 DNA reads TGCGCCAGCAGCCAGCTGAACAGGGGGTACAGCACAGATACGCAGTATTTT. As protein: CASSQLNRGYSTDTQYF.

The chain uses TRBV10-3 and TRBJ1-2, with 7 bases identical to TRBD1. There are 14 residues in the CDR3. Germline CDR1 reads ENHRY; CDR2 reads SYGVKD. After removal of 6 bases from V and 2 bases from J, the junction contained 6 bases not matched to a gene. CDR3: CAIRIGQENYGYTF. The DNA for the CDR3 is TGTGCCATCAGGATAGGACAGGAGAACTATGGCTACACCTTC.

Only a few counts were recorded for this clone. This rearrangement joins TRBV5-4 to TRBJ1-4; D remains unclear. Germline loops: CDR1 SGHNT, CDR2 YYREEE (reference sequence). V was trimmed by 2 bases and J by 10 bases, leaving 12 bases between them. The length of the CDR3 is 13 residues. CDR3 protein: CASSFRPPGKLFF. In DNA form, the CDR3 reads TGTGCCAGCAGCTTCCGACCCCCGGGAAAACTGTTTTTT. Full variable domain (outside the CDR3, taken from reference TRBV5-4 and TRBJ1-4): ETGVTQSPTHLIKTRGQQVTLRCSSQSGHNTVSWYQQALGQGPQFIFQYYREEENGRGNFPPRFSGLQFPNYSSELNVNALELDDSALYLCASSFRPPGKLFFGSGTQLSVL.

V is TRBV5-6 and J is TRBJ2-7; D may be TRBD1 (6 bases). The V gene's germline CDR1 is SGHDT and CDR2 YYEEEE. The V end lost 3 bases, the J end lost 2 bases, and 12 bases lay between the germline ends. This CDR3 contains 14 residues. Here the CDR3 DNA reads TGTGCCAGCAGCTCCCGGACAGAAGCCTACGAGCAGTACTTC. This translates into CASSSRTEAYEQYF.

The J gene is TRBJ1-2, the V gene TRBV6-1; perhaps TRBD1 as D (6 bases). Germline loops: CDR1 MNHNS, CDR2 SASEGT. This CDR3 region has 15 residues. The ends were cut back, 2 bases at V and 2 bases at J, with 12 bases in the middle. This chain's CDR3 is CASSERGHLNYGYTF. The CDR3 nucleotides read TGTGCCAGCAGTGAAAGGGGACACCTAAACTATGGCTACACCTTC.

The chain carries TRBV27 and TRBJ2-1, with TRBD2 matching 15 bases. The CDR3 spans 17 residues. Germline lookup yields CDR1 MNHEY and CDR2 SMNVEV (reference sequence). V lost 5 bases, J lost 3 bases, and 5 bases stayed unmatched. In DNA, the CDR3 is TGTGCCAGCAGTCGGGGACTAGCGGGGGGCTTCTACAATGAGCAGTTCTTC. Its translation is CASSRGLAGGFYNEQFF.

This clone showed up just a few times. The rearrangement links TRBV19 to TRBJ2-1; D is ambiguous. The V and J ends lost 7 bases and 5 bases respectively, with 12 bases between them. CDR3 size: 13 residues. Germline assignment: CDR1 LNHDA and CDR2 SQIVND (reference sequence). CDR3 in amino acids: CASINGWDNEQFF. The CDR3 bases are TGTGCCAGTATCAACGGGTGGGACAATGAGCAGTTCTTC.

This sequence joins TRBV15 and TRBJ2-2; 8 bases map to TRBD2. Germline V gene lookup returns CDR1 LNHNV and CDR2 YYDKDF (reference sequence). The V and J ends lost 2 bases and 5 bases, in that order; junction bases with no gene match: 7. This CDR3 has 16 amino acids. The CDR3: CATSRWRGAGTGELFF. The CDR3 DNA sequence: TGTGCCACCAGCAGATGGCGGGGGGCTGGTACCGGGGAGCTGTTTTTT.

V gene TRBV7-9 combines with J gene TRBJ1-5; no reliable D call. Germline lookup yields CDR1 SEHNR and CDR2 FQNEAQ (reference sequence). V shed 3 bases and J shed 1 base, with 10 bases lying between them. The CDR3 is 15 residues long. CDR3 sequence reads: CASSFEGSSNQPQHF. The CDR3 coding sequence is TGTGCCAGCAGCTTTGAGGGATCGAGCAATCAGCCCCAGCATTTT.

Written as DNA, the CDR3 is TGTGCCAGCAGTCCGGGGGGGTGGGCAGATACGCAGTATTTT. It is translated as CASSPGGWADTQYF. This chain joins TRBV7-8 and TRBJ2-3; 8 nucleotides agree with TRBD2. The trim removed 6 bases at V and 4 bases at J, leaving 6 bases unmatched. In germline, CDR1 is SGHVS, CDR2 FQNEAQ. The CDR3 is made up of 14 amino acids.

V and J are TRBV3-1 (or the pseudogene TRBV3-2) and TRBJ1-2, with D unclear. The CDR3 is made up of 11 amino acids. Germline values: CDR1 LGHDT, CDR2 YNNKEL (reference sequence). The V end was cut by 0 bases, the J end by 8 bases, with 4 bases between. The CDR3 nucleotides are TGTGCCAGCAGCCAAGACCGGGGCTACACCTTC. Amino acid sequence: CASSQDRGYTF.

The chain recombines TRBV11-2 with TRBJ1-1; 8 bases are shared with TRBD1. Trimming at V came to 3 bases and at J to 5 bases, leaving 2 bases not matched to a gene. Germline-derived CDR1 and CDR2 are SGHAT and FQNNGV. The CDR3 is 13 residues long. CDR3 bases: TGTGCCAGCAGCTTTCAGGGGGCAACTGAAGCTTTCTTT. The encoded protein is CASSFQGATEAFF.

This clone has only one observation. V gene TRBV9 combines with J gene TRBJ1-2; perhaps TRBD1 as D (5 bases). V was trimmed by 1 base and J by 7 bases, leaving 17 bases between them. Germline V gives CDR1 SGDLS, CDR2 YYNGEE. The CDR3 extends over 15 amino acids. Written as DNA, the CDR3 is TGTGCCAGCAGCGTAATGGGACTGATGACCGGTGGCTACACCTTC. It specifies CASSVMGLMTGGYTF.

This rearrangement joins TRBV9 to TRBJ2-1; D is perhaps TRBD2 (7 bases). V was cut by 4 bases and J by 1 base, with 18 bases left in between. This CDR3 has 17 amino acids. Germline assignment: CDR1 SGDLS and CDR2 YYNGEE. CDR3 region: CASSQQGGGASYNEQFF. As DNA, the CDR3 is TGTGCCAGCAGCCAGCAAGGTGGGGGGGCTTCCTACAATGAGCAGTTCTTC.

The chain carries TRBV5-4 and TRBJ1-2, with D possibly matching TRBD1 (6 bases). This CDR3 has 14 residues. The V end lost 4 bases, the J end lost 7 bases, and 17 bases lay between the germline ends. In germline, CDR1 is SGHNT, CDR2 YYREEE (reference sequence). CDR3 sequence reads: CASSPTQGMGGYTF. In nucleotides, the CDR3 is TGTGCCAGCAGCCCAACCCAGGGGATGGGTGGCTACACCTTC.

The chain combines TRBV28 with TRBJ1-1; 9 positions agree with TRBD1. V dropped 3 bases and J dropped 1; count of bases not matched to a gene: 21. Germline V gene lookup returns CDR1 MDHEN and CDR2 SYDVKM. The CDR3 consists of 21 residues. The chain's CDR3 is CASSLKTDWLRGTGTNTEAFF. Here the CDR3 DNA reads TGTGCCAGCAGTTTGAAAACTGATTGGTTACGCGGGACAGGGACGAACACTGAAGCTTTCTTT.

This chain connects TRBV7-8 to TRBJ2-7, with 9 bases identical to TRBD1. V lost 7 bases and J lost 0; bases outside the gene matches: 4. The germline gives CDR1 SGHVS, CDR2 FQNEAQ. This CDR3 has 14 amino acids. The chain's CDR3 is CASNPGQGSYEQYF. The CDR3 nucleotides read TGTGCCAGCAACCCGGGACAGGGCTCCTACGAGCAGTACTTC.

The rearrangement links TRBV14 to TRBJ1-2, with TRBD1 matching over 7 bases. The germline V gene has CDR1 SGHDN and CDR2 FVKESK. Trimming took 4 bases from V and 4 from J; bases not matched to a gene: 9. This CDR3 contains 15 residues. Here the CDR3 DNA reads TGTGCCAGCAGCCCCATATCGACAGGGATCTATGGCTACACCTTC. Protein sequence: CASSPISTGIYGYTF.

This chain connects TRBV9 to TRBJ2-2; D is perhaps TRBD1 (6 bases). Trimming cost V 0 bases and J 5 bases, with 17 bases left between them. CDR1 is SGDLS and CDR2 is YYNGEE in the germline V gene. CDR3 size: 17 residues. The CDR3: CASSVGRGEGETGELFF. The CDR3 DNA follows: TGTGCCAGCAGCGTAGGTAGGGGAGAGGGGGAGACCGGGGAGCTGTTTTTT.